This T cell receptor beta chain was sequenced during a study of human T cells and chemical hapten exposure. Study-level background: Patch tests put 0.01% DPC on the upper back, and the results were checked at 6 days. Chiefly female patients presented with alopecia areata, totalis or universalis.

Study results and caveats: The immune response of these alopecia patients might not match healthy individuals'.

The CDR3 has 12 residues. Germline CDR1 MNHEY, CDR2 SVGAGI. V gave up 8 bases and J gave up 8 bases, with 15 bases separating them. One entry per CDR3 protein results from TCRdb running MiXCR on the RACE reads. Here the sample spans roughly 180,000 distinct CDR3 sequences, approximately 14% being singletons. As concerns this clonotype: Its target is not known.

Time point meaning: patch test 1, 2 weeks after DPC sensitization. Treatment: therapeutic diphenylcyclopropenone sensitization with weekly scalp DPC. The donor pool consisted of alopecia patients aged 18 to 70 years, considered suitable for DPC. The clonotype originates from a woman in her 30s with alopecia areata. Some clones in this sample may be carry-over from other donors' samples. This chain uses TRBV6-5 with TRBJ1-2; weak D call: TRBD1 (5 bases). Sequencing was performed on whole blood, taken in connection with sensitization to the hapten diphenylcyclopropenone (DPC). The CDR3 loop is CASHSGSRGYTF. The CDR3 region has the DNA TGTGCCAGCCATTCAGGGTCTCGGGGCTACACCTTC.